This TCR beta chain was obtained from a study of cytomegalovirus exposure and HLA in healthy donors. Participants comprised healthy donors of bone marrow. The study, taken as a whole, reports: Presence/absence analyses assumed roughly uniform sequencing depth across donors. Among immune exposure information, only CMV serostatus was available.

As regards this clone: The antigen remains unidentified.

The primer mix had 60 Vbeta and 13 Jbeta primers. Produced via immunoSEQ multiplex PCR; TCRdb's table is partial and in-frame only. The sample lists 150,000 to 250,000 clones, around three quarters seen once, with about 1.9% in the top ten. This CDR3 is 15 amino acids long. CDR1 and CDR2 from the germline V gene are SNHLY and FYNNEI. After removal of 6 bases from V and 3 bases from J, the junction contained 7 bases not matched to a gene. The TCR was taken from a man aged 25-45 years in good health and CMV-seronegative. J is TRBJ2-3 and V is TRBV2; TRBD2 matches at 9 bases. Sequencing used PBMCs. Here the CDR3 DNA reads TGTGCCAGCAGATCTTTTAGCGGGAGAACAGATACGCAGTATTTT. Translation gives CASRSFSGRTDTQYF.